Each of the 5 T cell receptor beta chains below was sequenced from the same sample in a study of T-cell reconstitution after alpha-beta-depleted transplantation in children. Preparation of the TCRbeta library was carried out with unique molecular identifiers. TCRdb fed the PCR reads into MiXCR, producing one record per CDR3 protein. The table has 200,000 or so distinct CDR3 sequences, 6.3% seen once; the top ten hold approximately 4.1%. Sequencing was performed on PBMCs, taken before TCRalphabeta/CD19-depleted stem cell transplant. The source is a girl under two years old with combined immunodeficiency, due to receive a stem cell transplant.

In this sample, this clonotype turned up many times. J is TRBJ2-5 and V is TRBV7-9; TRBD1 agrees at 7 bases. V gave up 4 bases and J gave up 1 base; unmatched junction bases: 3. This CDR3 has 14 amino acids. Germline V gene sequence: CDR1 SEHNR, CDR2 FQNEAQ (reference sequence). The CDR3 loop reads CASSSYRGQETQYF. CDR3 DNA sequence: TGTGCCAGCAGCTCCTACAGGGGCCAAGAGACCCAGTACTTC.

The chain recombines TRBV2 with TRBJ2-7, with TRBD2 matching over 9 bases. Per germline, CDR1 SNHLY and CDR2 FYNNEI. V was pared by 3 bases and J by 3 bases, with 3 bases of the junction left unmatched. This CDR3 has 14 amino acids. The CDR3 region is CASSEAGGDYEQYF. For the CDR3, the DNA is TGTGCCAGCAGTGAGGCGGGAGGGGACTACGAGCAGTACTTC. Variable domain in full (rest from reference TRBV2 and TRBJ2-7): EPEVTQTPSHQVTQMGQEVILRCVPISNHLYFYWYRQILGQKVEFLVSFYNNEISEKSEIFDDQFSVERPDGSNFTLKIRSTKLEDSAMYFCASSEAGGDYEQYFGPGTRLTVT.

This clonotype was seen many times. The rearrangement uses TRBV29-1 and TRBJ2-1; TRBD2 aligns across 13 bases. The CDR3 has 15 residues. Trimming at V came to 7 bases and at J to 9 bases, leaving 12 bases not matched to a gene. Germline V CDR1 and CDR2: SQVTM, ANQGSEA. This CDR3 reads CSAERTSGSGPEQFF. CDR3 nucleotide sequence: TGCAGCGCAGAAAGGACTAGCGGGAGTGGTCCTGAGCAGTTCTTC.

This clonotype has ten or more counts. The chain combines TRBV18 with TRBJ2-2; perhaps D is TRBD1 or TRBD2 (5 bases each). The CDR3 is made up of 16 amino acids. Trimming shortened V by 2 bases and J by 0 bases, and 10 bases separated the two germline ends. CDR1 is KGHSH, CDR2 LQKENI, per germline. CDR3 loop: CASSPYQGPNTGELFF. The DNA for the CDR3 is TGTGCCAGCTCACCATATCAGGGACCGAACACCGGGGAGCTGTTTTTT.

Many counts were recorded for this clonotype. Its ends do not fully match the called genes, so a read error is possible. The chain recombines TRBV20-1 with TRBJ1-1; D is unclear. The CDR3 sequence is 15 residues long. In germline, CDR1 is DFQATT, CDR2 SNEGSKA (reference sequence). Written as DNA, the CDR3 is TGCAGTACTAGGGTTGTGGAGGGCTCTAACACTGAAGCTTTCTTT. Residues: CSTRVVEGSNTEAFF.